What follows describes a single T cell receptor beta chain. The antigen is not known. The same CDR3 can be traced to other DNA sequences in this sample. This entry comes from a study of shared clonotypes between healthy human individuals. General observations from the study: An expected dependence of interdonor clonotype sharing on sequencing depth was noted.

Using immunoSEQ multiplex PCR, the repertoire was profiled, and TCRdb retains in-frame clones only, with some absent. The sample has about 2 million clones; approximately 94% are singletons. Germline CDR1 is SNHLY and CDR2 is FYNNEI. V lost 6 bases to trimming and J lost 5 bases, with 20 bases between them. This CDR3 contains 15 residues. Positively selected for CCR7, the CD45RO-negative cells used as naive CD8 cells excluded terminally differentiated effector memory CD45RA+ cells. Sequencing input: naive CD8+ T cells sorted from blood. The chain combines TRBV2 with TRBJ2-7, with D perhaps matching TRBD1 or TRBD2 (5 bases each). This TCR derives from a young man in good health. Here the CDR3 reads CASSGPGRTSHEQYF. The CDR3 DNA reads TGTGCCAGCAGCGGTCCGGGGCGCACAAGCCACGAGCAGTACTTC.